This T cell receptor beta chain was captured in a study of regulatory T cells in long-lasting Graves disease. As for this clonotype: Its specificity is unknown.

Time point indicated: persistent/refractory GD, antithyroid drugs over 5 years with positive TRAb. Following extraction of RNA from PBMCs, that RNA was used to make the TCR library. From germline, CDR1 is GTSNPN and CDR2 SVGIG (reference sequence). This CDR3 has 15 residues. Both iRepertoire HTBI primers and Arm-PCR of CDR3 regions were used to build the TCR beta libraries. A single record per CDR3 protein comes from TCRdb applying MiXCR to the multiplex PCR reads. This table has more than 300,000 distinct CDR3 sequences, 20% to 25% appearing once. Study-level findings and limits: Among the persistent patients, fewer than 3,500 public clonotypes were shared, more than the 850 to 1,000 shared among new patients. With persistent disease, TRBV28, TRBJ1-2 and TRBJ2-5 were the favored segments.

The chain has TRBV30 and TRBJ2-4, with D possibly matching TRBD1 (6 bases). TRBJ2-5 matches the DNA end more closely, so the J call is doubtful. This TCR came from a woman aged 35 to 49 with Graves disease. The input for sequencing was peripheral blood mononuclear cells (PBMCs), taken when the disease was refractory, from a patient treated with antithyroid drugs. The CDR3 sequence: CAWSKAGALGETQYF. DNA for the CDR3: TGTGCCTGGAGTAAGGCAGGGGCGCTGGGGGAGACCCAGTACTTC.